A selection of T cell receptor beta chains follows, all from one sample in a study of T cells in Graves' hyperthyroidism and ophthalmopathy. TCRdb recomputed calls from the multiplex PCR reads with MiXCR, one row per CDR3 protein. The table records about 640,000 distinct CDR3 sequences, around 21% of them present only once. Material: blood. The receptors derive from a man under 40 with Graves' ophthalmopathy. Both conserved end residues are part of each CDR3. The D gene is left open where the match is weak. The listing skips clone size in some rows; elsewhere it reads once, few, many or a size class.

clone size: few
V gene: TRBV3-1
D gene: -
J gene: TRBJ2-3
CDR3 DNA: TGTGCCAGCAGCCAGGGACTCACCACAGATACGCAGTATTTT
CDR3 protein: CASSQGLTTDTQYF

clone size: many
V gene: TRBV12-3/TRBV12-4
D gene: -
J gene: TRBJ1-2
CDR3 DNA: TGTGCCAGCAGTCTAATAAACTATGGCTACACCTTC
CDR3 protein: CASSLINYGYTF

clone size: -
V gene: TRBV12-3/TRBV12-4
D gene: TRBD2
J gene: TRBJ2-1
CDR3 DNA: TGTGCCAGCAGTTTGACTAGCGGACACAATGAGCAGTTCTTC
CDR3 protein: CASSLTSGHNEQFF

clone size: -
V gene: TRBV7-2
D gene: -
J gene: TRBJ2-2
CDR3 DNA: TGTGCCAGCAGCCGTTCCCCTCCCAGCGGCGCGAACACCGGGGAGCTGTTTTTT
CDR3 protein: CASSRSPPSGANTGELFF

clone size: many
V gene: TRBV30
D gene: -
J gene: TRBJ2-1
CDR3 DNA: TGTGCCTGGAGTGTATTGGGCAATGAGCAGTTCTTC
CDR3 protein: CAWSVLGNEQFF

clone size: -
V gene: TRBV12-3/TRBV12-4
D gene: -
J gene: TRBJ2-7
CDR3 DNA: TGTGCCAGCAGTTTAGACAGGGTCTTATACGAGCAGTACTTC
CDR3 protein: CASSLDRVLYEQYF

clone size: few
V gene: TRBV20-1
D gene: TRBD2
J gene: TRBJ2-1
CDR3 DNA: TGCAGTGCTAGAGGAGGAGTAGCGGGAGCTGAGCAGTTCTTC
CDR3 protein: CSARGGVAGAEQFF

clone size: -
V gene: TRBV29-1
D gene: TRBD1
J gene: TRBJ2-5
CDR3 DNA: TGCAGCGTGCACCGTGACAGGGGAGGAGAGACCCAGTACTTC
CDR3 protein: CSVHRDRGGETQYF

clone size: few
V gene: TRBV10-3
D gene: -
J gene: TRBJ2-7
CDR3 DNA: TGTGCCATCAGCTCCGAGGGCGCGCGTACATCCTACGAGCAGTACTTC
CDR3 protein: CAISSEGARTSYEQYF

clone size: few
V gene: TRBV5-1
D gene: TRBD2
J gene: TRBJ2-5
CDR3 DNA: TGCGCCAGCAGCTTGGATGATAGCGGGAGGAATCAGTACTTC
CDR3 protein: CASSLDDSGRNQYF

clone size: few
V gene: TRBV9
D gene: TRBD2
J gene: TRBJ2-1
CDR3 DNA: TGTGCCAGCAGCGCTAGCGGGAGGGCCTCCTACAATGAGCAGTTCTTC
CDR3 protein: CASSASGRASYNEQFF

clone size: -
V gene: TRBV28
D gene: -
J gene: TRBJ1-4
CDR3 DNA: TGTGCCAGCAGCCACTTATTCCAGTCAACTAATGAAAAACTGTTTTTT
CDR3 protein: CASSHLFQSTNEKLFF

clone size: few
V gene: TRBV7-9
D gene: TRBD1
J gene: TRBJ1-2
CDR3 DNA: TGTGCCAGCAGCTTAGTCCGGACAGGGGGCTATGGCTACACCTTC
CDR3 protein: CASSLVRTGGYGYTF

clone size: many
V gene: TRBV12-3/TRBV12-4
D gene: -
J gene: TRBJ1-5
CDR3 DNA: TGTGCCAGCAGTTTGTACGTCGGGGGAAGCAATCAGCCCCAGCATTTT
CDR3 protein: CASSLYVGGSNQPQHF

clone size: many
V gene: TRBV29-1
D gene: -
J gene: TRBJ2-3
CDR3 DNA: TGCAGCTCCACGGCAAGTTTTAGGAGGGGATCCACAGATACGCAGTATTTT
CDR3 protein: CSSTASFRRGSTDTQYF

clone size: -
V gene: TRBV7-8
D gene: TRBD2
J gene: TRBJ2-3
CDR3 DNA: TGTGCCAGCGAACTAGCGGGACGGTTCACAGATACGCAGTATTTT
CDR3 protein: CASELAGRFTDTQYF

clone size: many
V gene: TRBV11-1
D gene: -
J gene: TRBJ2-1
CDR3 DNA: TGTGCCAGCAGCTTACGGCGGGATGAGCAGTTCTTC
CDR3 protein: CASSLRRDEQFF

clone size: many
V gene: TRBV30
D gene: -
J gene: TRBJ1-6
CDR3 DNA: TGTGCCTGGAGTGGGGCCTCACCCCTCCACTTT
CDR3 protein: CAWSGASPLHF

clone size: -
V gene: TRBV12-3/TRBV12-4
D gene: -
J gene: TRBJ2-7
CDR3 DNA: TGTGCCAGCAGTTTTAATGGGGGCCCCTACGAGCAGTACTTC
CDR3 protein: CASSFNGGPYEQYF

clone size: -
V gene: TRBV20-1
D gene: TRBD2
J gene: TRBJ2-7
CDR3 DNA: TGCAGTGCTAGTCTAGCGGGGAGGGCCTCCTACGAGCAGTACTTC
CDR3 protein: CSASLAGRASYEQYF

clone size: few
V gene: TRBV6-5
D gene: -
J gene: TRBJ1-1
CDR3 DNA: TGTGCCAGCAGTTACTATCGTCCAGGGAGAACCCCTGAAGCTTTCTTT
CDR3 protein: CASSYYRPGRTPEAFF

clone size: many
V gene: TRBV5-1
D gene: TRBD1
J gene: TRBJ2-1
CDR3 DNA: TGCGCCAGCAGCTTGGTACAGGGGAATGAGCAGTTCTTC
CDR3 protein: CASSLVQGNEQFF

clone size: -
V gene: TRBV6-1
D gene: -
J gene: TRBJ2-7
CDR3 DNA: TGTGCCAGCAGGCGACGAGGCGAGCAGTACTTC
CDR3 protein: CASRRRGEQYF

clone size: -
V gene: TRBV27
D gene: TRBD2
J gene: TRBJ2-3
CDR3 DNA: TGTGCCAGCAGCTTGGTAGGCGGGAGGGGCACAGATACGCAGTATTTT
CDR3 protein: CASSLVGGRGTDTQYF

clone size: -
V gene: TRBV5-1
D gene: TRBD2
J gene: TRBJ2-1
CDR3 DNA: TGCGCCAGCAGCTCCGCGACTAGCGGGAGGAACGTGGATGAGCAGTTCTTC
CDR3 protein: CASSSATSGRNVDEQFF

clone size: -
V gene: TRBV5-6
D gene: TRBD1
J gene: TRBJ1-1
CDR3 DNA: TGTGCCAGCAGCCACAGGGGGCAACGGACTGAAGCTTTCTTT
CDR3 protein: CASSHRGQRTEAFF

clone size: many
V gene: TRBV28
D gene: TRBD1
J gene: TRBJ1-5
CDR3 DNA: TGTGCCAGCAGTTCGCCCCGGACAGGGGGGAGCTTCAATCAGCCCCAGCATTTT
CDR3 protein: CASSSPRTGGSFNQPQHF

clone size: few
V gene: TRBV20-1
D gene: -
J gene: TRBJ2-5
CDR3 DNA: TGCAGTGCGGGGACACGACAAGAGACCCAGTACTTC
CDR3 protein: CSAGTRQETQYF